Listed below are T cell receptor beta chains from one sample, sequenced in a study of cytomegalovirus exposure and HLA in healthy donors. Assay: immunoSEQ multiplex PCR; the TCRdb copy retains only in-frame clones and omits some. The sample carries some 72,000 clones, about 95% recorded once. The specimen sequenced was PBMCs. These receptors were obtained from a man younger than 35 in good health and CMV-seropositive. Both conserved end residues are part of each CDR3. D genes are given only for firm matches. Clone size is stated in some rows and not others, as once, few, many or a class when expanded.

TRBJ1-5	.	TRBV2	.	CASSSQGRNQPQHF	TGTGCCAGCAGCTCCCAGGGTCGCAATCAGCCCCAGCATTTT
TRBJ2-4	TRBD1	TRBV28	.	CASSRTGGEEPKHF	TGTGCCAGCAGCCGGACAGGGGGCGAGGAACCGAAACACTTC
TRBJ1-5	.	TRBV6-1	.	CASRGSNSNQPQHF	TGTGCCAGCAGGGGGAGTAATAGCAATCAGCCCCAGCATTTT
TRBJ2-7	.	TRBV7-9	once	CASSRAPYEQYF	TGTGCCAGCTCCCGCGCTCCCTACGAGCAGTACTTC
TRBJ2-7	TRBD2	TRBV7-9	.	CASSEVTSGRYEQYF	TGTGCCAGCAGCGAGGTGACTAGCGGACGCTACGAGCAGTACTTC
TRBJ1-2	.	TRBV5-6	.	CASSLVGGSNYGYTF	TGTGCCAGCAGCTTGGTGGGGGGGTCTAACTATGGCTACACCTTC
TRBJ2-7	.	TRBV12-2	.	CASRLAICRALSRGVVVSYEQYF	TGTGCAAGTCGCTTAGCGATTTGCAGGGCCCTGAGTAGAGGAGTTGTTGTATCCTACGAGCAGTACTTC
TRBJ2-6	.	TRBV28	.	CASGAGANVLTF	TGTGCCAGTGGAGCCGGGGCCAACGTCCTGACTTTC
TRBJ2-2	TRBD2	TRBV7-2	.	CASSPGLVGSYGELFF	TGTGCCAGCAGCCCCGGACTAGTGGGTTCGTACGGGGAGCTGTTTTTT
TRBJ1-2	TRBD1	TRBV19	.	CASSWGQGRNYGYTF	TGTGCCAGTAGTTGGGGACAGGGGCGGAACTATGGCTACACCTTC
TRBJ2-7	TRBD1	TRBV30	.	CACPKGGQGALEQYF	TGTGCCTGTCCGAAGGGGGGACAGGGGGCTCTCGAGCAGTACTTC
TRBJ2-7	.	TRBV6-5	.	CASSYSRQRNYEQYF	TGTGCCAGCAGTTACTCGAGGCAGCGAAACTACGAGCAGTACTTC
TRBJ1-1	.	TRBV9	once	CASSPERGGLNTEAFF	TGTGCCAGCAGCCCTGAAAGGGGGGGTTTGAACACTGAAGCTTTCTTT
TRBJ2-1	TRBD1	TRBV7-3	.	CASSLGTGTYNEQFF	TGTGCCAGCAGCTTAGGGACAGGGACCTACAATGAGCAGTTCTTC
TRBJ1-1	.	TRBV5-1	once	CASSLALAENTEAFF	TGCGCCAGCAGCTTGGCCTTAGCGGAGAACACTGAAGCTTTCTTT
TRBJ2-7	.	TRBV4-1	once	CATRTEHRRNYEQYF	TGCGCCACCCGCACTGAACACAGGCGCAACTACGAGCAGTACTTC